This TCR beta chain stems from a study of blood T cell repertoires in COVID-19. Per the original methods: It was from reference gene primer amplification that nucleated cell counts were estimated. Clones were sequenced by immunoSEQ multiplex PCR, and TCRdb holds only the in-frame ones, with some missing. V and J calls and clone size come straight from that table; D and trimming were deduced from the DNA. The sample holds more than 300,000 clones, just over 85% seen once. The germline V gene has CDR1 MNHNS and CDR2 SASEGT. V shed 3 bases and J shed 9 bases, with 9 bases lying between them. The CDR3 has 12 residues. Self-reported history from a screening survey and questionnaire set each donor's cohort. This clone occurred once.

This sequence joins TRBV6-1 and TRBJ1-5; D gene uncertain. The sample was PBMCs or T cells enriched from blood (not recorded which). The TCR was taken from a young man who had recovered from COVID-19. The CDR3 loop reads CASSDSTRPQHF. The CDR3 coding sequence is TGTGCCAGCAGTGACAGTACCCGGCCCCAGCATTTT.